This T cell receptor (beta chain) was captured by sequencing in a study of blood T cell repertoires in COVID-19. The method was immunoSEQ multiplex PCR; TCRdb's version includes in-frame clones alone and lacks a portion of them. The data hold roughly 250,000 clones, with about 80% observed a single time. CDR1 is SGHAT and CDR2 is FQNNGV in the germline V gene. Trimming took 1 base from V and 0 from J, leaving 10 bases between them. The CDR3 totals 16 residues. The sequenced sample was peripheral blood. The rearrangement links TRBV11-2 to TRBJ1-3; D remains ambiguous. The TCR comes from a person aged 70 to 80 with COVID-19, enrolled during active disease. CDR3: CASSLAPGSSGNTIYF. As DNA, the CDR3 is TGTGCCAGCAGCTTAGCCCCTGGTAGCTCTGGAAACACCATATATTTT. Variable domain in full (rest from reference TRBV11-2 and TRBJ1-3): EAGVAQSPRYKIIEKRQSVAFWCNPISGHATLYWYQQILGQGPKLLIQFQNNGVVDDSQLPKDRFSAERLKGVDSTLKIQPAKLEDSAVYLCASSLAPGSSGNTIYFGEGSWLTVV.